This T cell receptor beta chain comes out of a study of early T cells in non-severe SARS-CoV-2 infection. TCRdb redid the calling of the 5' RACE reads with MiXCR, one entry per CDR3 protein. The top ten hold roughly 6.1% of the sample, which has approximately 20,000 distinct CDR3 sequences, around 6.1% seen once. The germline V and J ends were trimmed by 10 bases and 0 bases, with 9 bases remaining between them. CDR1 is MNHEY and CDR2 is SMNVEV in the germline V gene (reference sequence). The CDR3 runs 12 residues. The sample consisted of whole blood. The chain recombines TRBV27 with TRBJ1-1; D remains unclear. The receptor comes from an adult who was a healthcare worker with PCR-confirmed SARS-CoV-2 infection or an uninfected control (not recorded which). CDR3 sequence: CAKGSVNTEAFF. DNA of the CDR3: TGTGCCAAGGGATCGGTGAACACTGAAGCTTTCTTT.